The T cell receptor beta chain described here comes from a study of post-analysis software for immune sequencing data (dated by TCRdb to about 2015). For the wider study: Relapsing-remitting, secondary progressive and progressive-relapsing multiple sclerosis were recorded as disease courses, and subtype annotation was lacking for some patients. Patient repertoires were compared against over ten previously published healthy control repertoires from donors aged roughly 6 to 28 years. A subset of samples was prepared in parallel using single-end sample barcoding, then pooled and co-amplified after Illumina adapter ligation. The paper's findings and limits, for the study overall: The control group was slightly older than the multiple sclerosis patient group. Multiple sclerosis patients had significantly lower normalized Chao1 diversity than controls, a result that suggests substantial peripheral T-cell clonal expansion. Direct clustering with F measure showed strong co-clustering of samples prepared in the same batch, prompting a batch-effect correction. Roughly 5 TRBV segments, including TRBV5-6, TRBV5-1 and TRBV20-1, were significantly more frequent in patients than controls.

This clonotype has a handful of counts. Its antigen remains unidentified. Within one base of it there is no much larger clone, and no base qualities were kept. The CDR3 holds 12 amino acids from the cysteine to the phenylalanine. Only the CDR3 part of the read is kept: 36 bases, read in frame from the first base. The junction shows trimming of 3 bases on V and 5 bases on J, plus 6 bases between the germline ends. Reading the germline V gene (reference sequence) gives CDR1 SGHKS and CDR2 YYEKEE. The library relied on PCR. TCRdb lists the instrument as Illumina HiSeq 2500. To reduce PCR and sequencing biases, unique molecular identifiers were built into the TCR beta cDNA libraries. Every 1 to 10 million input T cells yielded approximately 500,000 cDNA molecules, meaning each molecule approximated one T cell. The patient libraries were prepared and sequenced with the same protocol used for the earlier healthy control dataset. Within a given batch, samples were prepared together, multiplexed and sequenced on the same HiSeq lane. In the authors' own workflow: MIGEC handled the raw barcoded reads, throwing out single-read molecular identifier groups before consensus assembly and CDR3 extraction. VDJtools was used for post-analysis of the clonotype tables, and diversity was normalized by down-sampling every dataset to the size of the smallest sample. Repertoire overlap clustering matched CDR3 amino acid but not nucleotide sequences to correct batch-related cross-sample contamination. The public reads were quality trimmed at Q25 with fastp and then assembled into clones with MiXCR by TCRdb, keeping productive beta chains. When rows share a CDR3 protein, they turn into one entry using the most common DNA and genes. The V and J calls shown here were made by TCRdb, not taken from the authors' results. The sample data list hundreds of thousands of distinct CDR3 sequences, and approximately 57% of these were observed just once. Approximately 4.5% of the sample comes from the top ten.

TCR beta repertoires were profiled from peripheral blood of some 13 young patients with multiple sclerosis to demonstrate the VDJtools post-analysis software. The multiple sclerosis patients were children and adolescents between about 6 and 16 years of age. Sequencing was performed on blood. The source of this sequence is a girl aged 5 to 17 with multiple sclerosis. This sequence uses TRBV5-5 and TRBJ2-1; the D gene identity is not certain. The DNA reads as follows: TGTGCCAGCAGCTCTACGAACAATGAGCAGTTCTTC. Its protein reads: CASSSTNNEQFF.